These T cell receptor beta chains were read from a single sample in a study of OX40 agonist ivuxolimab in advanced cancers. Produced via immunoSEQ multiplex PCR; TCRdb's table is partial and in-frame only. This sample yields fewer than 90,000 clones, of which over 75% are seen a single time; roughly 0.25% belongs to the top ten. The sequencing used CD4+ or CD8+ T cells sorted from blood, collected in a trial of the OX40 agonist ivuxolimab. The source is an adult with an advanced solid tumor such as melanoma, head and neck, liver or kidney cancer. The conserved cysteine and the conserved F or W are not part of the CDR3 here.

v_call,j_call,cdr3_aa
TRBV2,TRBJ2-3,ASSDQEADTQY
TRBV2,TRBJ2-2,ASSPTGNTGELF
TRBV6-5,TRBJ1-3,ASIGRRSGNTIY
TRBV28,TRBJ1-1,ASSLEPGRSSEAF
TRBV18,TRBJ1-2,ASSRTRRSSNYGYT
TRBV19,TRBJ2-3,ASSRLAGGPPSTDTQY
TRBV28,TRBJ1-2,ASSFETGRPHYGYT
TRBV4-3,TRBJ2-2,ASSQVGPGELF
TRBV7-9,TRBJ1-1,ASSAQGGNTEAF
TRBV5-6,TRBJ1-1,ASSVGPTEMNTEAF
TRBV7-8,TRBJ1-4,ASSFNAATNEKLF
TRBV7-2,TRBJ2-5,ASSPSAQETQY
TRBV2,TRBJ1-2,ASSGENYGYT
TRBV7-9,TRBJ2-7,ASSLRGGLAGRSSYEQY
TRBV11-2,TRBJ1-2,ASSYPTGASYT
TRBV11-3,TRBJ2-7,ASSLRRTGDSYEQY
TRBV27,TRBJ1-1,ASSLGQASTEAF
TRBV2,TRBJ1-6,ASSGTGARFPLH
TRBV28,.,ASSPPVGGPYEQY
TRBV6-1,TRBJ2-1,ASSQKYNEQF
TRBV18,TRBJ2-2,ASSEAGEGTGELF
TRBV6-5,TRBJ2-1,ATQGTPRDEQF
TRBV19,TRBJ1-1,ASSIGTGTKTEAF
TRBV27,TRBJ2-2,ASRVGLAGGRTGELF
TRBV2,TRBJ2-1,ASSELRLSSYNEQF